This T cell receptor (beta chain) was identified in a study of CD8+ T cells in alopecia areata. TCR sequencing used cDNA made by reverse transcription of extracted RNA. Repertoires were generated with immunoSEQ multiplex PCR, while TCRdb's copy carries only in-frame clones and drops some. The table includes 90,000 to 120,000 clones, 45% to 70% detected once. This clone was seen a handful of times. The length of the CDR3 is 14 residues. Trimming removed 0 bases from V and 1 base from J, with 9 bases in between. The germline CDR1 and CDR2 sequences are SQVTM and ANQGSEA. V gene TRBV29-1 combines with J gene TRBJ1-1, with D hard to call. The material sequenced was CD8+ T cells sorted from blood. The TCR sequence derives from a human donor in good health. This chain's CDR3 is CSVEDVGGNTEAFF. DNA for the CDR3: TGCAGCGTTGAAGACGTAGGAGGGAACACTGAAGCTTTCTTT.